A single sample is the source of the 29 T cell receptor beta chains below, sequenced in a study of T cells in women clearing cervical HPV infection. Method: immunoSEQ multiplex PCR; TCRdb's copy keeps in-frame clones and lacks some. This sample carries 25,000 to 35,000 clones, with around 3.1% going to the ten biggest clones. The specimen was blood buffy coat. The receptors here all came from a woman aged 18-70 years with a cervical HPV16 infection that either progressed to CIN3+ or cleared (not recorded which).

To note about this clone: The sequenced fragment ends 3 residues before the CDR3 boundary, so the rest is inferred from the germline J gene. V is TRBV20-1 and J is TRBJ1-2; the D is unclear. V shed 0 bases and J shed 4 bases, with 12 bases lying between them. Germline CDR1 and CDR2: DFQATT and SNEGSKA (reference sequence). CDR3 length: 14 residues. The CDR3 region is CSARDIREVYGYTF. The DNA read from the CDR3 is TGCAGTGCTAGAGATATCCGTGAGGTCTATGGC.

Concerning this clone: One end of the junction is discordant with germline, which a read error may explain. The read ends 3 residues shy of where the CDR3 ends; the end is completed using the germline J gene. This chain links TRBV19 with TRBJ1-1, with D perhaps matching TRBD1 (5 bases). CDR3 length: 17 residues. Per germline, CDR1 LNHDA and CDR2 SQIVND (reference sequence). CDR3 loop: CTSTGGIIPLGGTEAFF. The DNA read from the CDR3 is TGTACCAGTACCGGGGGGATAATACCCTTGGGGGGCACTGAA.

CDR3 bases read: TGCGCCAGCAGTGACCGGGACAGGGAGGCCACAGATACG. It is translated as CASSDRDREATDT. The full CDR3 reads CASSDRDREATDTQYF. The genes are TRBV10-1 and TRBJ2-3; 9 bases are shared with TRBD1. The DNA ends 3 residues before the CDR3 does, and the rest of the CDR3 is filled in from the germline J gene. The ends lost 3 bases at V and 2 bases at J; junction bases unmatched: 6. The CDR3 is made up of 16 amino acids. Per the germline V gene, CDR1 is WNHNN and CDR2 is SYGVQD (reference sequence).

In regard to this clone: The sequence runs out 3 residues before the end of the CDR3; the remainder is reconstructed from the germline J gene. The rearrangement links TRBV20-1 to TRBJ1-4, with 11 bases lining up with TRBD1. This CDR3 has 16 residues. The germline V gene encodes CDR1 DFQATT and CDR2 SNEGSKA (reference sequence). CDR3 DNA, as far as it was read: TGCAGTGCACCGGACAGGGGGCTTTTTGGGGCCAACGTA. Its translation: CSAPDRGLFGANV. The full CDR3 reads CSAPDRGLFGANVLFF.

In the case of this clone: The read halts 3 residues ahead of the CDR3 end, with the missing end drawn from the germline J gene. The genes are TRBV19 and TRBJ2-2; the D gene is possibly TRBD2 (6 bases). Looked up from germline, CDR1 is LNHDA and CDR2 is SQIVND (reference sequence). The CDR3 consists of 15 residues. The V end was cut by 4 bases, the J end by 3 bases, with 12 bases between. Incomplete CDR3 DNA: TGTGCCAGTAGTAGTGCGGGGTTGTACACCGGGGAG. Translated, it gives CASSSAGLYTGE. The whole CDR3 is CASSSAGLYTGELFF. The whole variable domain, remainder taken from reference TRBV19 and TRBJ2-2, is DGGITQSPKYLFRKEGQNVTLSCEQNLNHDAMYWYRQDPGQGLRLIYYSQIVNDFQKGDIAEGYSVSREKKESFPLTVTSAQKNPTAFYLCASSSAGLYTGELFFGEGSRLTVL.

Regarding this clone: The DNA ends 3 residues before the CDR3 does, and the rest of the CDR3 is filled in from the germline J gene. J is TRBJ1-1 and V is TRBV10-1, with D tentatively TRBD1 (6 bases). The germline V gene encodes CDR1 WNHNN and CDR2 SYGVQD (reference sequence). Between the trimmed V and J ends, which lost 6 bases and 5 bases, there was a span of 13 bases. The CDR3 runs to 13 residues. CDR3 in amino acids: CASSGTMDTEAFF. The CDR3 DNA, read in part, is TGCGCCAGCAGCGGGACAATGGATACTGAA.

As concerns this clone: The read terminates 3 residues ahead of where the CDR3 ends, so the germline J gene completes it. Other DNA sequences in this specimen translate into the identical CDR3. V and J are TRBV5-1 and TRBJ2-7; weak D call: TRBD1 (5 bases). Trimming took off 4 bases at V and 6 bases at J, with 14 bases between the two ends. This CDR3 is built from 13 residues. Germline V lookup: CDR1 SGHRS, CDR2 YFSETQ. CDR3 region: CASSLWGQSEQYF. CDR3 DNA, as far as it was read: TGCGCCAGCAGCCTGTGGGGCCAGTCCGAG.

Of note for this clone: The read halts 3 residues ahead of the CDR3 end, with the missing end drawn from the germline J gene. The rearrangement uses TRBV20-1 and TRBJ1-2, with D unclear. This CDR3 region has 12 residues. Germline CDR1 is DFQATT and CDR2 is SNEGSKA (reference sequence). The germline V and J ends were trimmed by 6 bases and 1 base, with 9 bases remaining between them. CDR3 DNA, as far as it was read: TGCAGTGCCCGTCCCGGTAACTATGGC. This sequence encodes CSARPGNYG. The full CDR3 sequence reads CSARPGNYGYTF.

In the case of this clone: Read data end 3 residues before the CDR3 end; the end is taken from the germline J gene. The rearrangement joins TRBV18 to TRBJ1-1; tentatively, D is TRBD1 (6 bases). This CDR3 is 15 amino acids long. Germline CDR1 and CDR2: KGHSH and LQKENI. Trimming removed 3 bases at V and 4 bases at J, with 15 bases between. The CDR3 DNA, read in part, is TGTGCCAGCTCACCCCAACAGGGATTGGGCACTGAA. Its protein is CASSPQQGLGTE. The CDR3 as a whole reads CASSPQQGLGTEAFF.

As concerns this clone: The read finishes 3 residues shy of the CDR3 end, and the germline J gene is used to complete it. The chain has TRBV7-6 and TRBJ2-1, with D possibly being TRBD1 (6 bases). The CDR3 spans 16 residues. Germline-derived CDR1 and CDR2 are SGHVS and FNYEAQ. The V gene lost 6 bases and the J gene lost 2 bases, with 17 bases spanning the gap. This chain's CDR3 is CASSQPLGATYNEQFF. The sequenced CDR3 bases are TGTGCCAGCAGTCAACCCTTGGGGGCCACCTACAATGAG.

As concerns this clone: The CDR3 is cut off 3 residues early in the read; its end comes from the germline J gene. The rearrangement links TRBV2 to TRBJ1-5; possibly TRBD1 for D (6 bases). The V end was cut by 7 bases, the J end by 6 bases, with 13 bases between. CDR3 length: 13 residues. Germline V gives CDR1 SNHLY, CDR2 FYNNEI. The chain's CDR3 is CASTQGGFQPQHF. CDR3 bases read: TGTGCCAGCACCCAAGGGGGTTTTCAGCCC.

As for this clone: Read data end 3 residues before the CDR3 end; the end is taken from the germline J gene. The rearrangement uses TRBV29-1 and TRBJ1-4, with D perhaps matching TRBD1 (5 bases). Germline lookup yields CDR1 SQVTM and CDR2 ANQGSEA. The CDR3 spans 11 residues. V was pared by 7 bases and J by 10 bases, with 13 bases between. The CDR3 region is CSAYSGGKLFF. Incomplete CDR3 DNA: TGCAGCGCTTACAGCGGGGGAAAA.

As to this clone: The read ends 3 residues shy of where the CDR3 ends; the end is completed using the germline J gene. The chain couples TRBV7-3 to TRBJ2-2, with D uncertain. Trimming removed 3 bases from V and 4 bases from J, with 3 bases in between. This CDR3 has 12 residues. Germline CDR1 and CDR2: SGHTA and FQGTGA. Incomplete CDR3 DNA: TGTGCCAGCAGCTTGCGCACCGGGGAG. Translating it yields CASSLRTGE. The whole CDR3 reads CASSLRTGELFF.

The DNA read from the CDR3 is TGTGCCAGCAGCTCAGGGGGCAGTAATACTGAA. It yields the protein CASSSGGSNTE. The whole CDR3 protein reads CASSSGGSNTEAFF. The chain recombines TRBV11-3 with TRBJ1-1; 8 nucleotides agree with TRBD1. The CDR3 goes on 3 residues after the read ends, and that part is filled in from the germline J gene. There are 14 residues in the CDR3. Germline loops: CDR1 SGHNT, CDR2 YENEEA. Germline trimming cut 4 bases from V and 5 bases from J; bases unmatched to any gene: 6.

Of note for this clone: Read data end 3 residues before the CDR3 end; the end is taken from the germline J gene. The rearrangement links TRBV20-1 to TRBJ2-3; TRBD2 aligns across 12 bases. The germline V gene has CDR1 DFQATT and CDR2 SNEGSKA (reference sequence). V was clipped by 5 bases and J by 1 base; unmatched bases: 1. There are 14 residues in the CDR3. CDR3 amino acids: CSARTSGGTDTQYF. CDR3 DNA, as far as it was read: TGCAGTGCTCGGACTAGCGGGGGCACAGATACG.

As for this clone: Read data end 3 residues before the CDR3 end; the end is taken from the germline J gene. The chain recombines TRBV19 with TRBJ2-4; tentatively, D is TRBD1 (6 bases). CDR1 is LNHDA, CDR2 SQIVND, per germline (reference sequence). This CDR3 is built from 14 residues. The CDR3 loop is CASSATGTFYGQYF. CDR3 DNA (partial): TGTGCCAGTAGTGCCACCGGGACATTCTATGGT.

On this clone: The read terminates 3 residues ahead of where the CDR3 ends, so the germline J gene completes it. This chain connects TRBV19 to TRBJ2-3; TRBD1 matches 7 bases. CDR1 is LNHDA and CDR2 is SQIVND in the germline V gene (reference sequence). CDR3 length: 13 residues. The sequenced part of the CDR3 DNA is TGTGCCACCAGGGACAGACGTTACGAGACG. It yields the protein CATRDRRYET. The whole CDR3 is CATRDRRYETQYF.

Notes on this clone: From the germline J gene comes the end of the CDR3, since the read stops 3 residues before it. V and J are TRBV5-1 and TRBJ2-3; a weak D match, TRBD2 (5 bases). V was trimmed by 2 bases and J by 4 bases, leaving 11 bases between them. CDR3 length equals 14 residues. Germline V gives CDR1 SGHRS, CDR2 YFSETQ. The CDR3 reads CASSLVPSPDTQYF. CDR3 DNA (partial): TGCGCCAGCAGCTTAGTACCTAGCCCAGATACG.

This clone is labeled medium-sized based on frequency. The read finishes 3 residues shy of the CDR3 end, and the germline J gene is used to complete it. The genes are TRBV18 and TRBJ2-5; 9 nucleotides line up with TRBD2. The CDR3 is 16 amino acids. V was pared by 2 bases and J by 1 base, with 5 bases of the junction left unmatched. Looked up from germline, CDR1 is KGHSH and CDR2 is LQKENI. The CDR3 DNA, read in part, is TGTGCCAGCTCACCAGGGGTAGCGGGGGCCCAAGAGACC. This codes for CASSPGVAGAQET. The CDR3 in its entirety is CASSPGVAGAQETQYF.

Turning to this clone: With the read ending 3 residues before the CDR3 end, the germline J gene is used to fill in that end. The rearrangement links TRBV19 to TRBJ2-7; 7 nucleotides line up with TRBD1. The CDR3 loop spans 15 amino acids. V trimming: 1 base; J trimming: 0 bases; junction bases outside the gene matches: 3. Germline-derived CDR1 and CDR2 are LNHDA and SQIVND (reference sequence). This CDR3 is CASSIGGTASYEQYF. CDR3 DNA, as far as it was read: TGTGCCAGTAGTATAGGAGGGACAGCCTCCTACGAG.

About this clone: The CDR3 goes on 3 residues after the read ends, and that part is filled in from the germline J gene. The chain has TRBV15 and TRBJ2-1; 8 bases line up with TRBD1. Trimming removed 5 bases from V and 7 bases from J; junction bases left unmatched: 13. CDR3 size: 16 residues. The germline gives CDR1 LNHNV, CDR2 YYDKDF (reference sequence). CDR3 sequence: CATSLGQQGERNEQFF. Partial CDR3 DNA: TGTGCCACCAGCCTTGGTCAACAGGGGGAGCGGAATGAG.

As to this clone: The junction and the germline gene differ at one end; a read error may be behind it. The read falls 3 residues short of the CDR3 end, and the missing part is taken from the germline J gene. The chain combines TRBV20-1 with TRBJ2-3, with 8 bases aligning to TRBD2. This CDR3 contains 15 residues. CDR1 and CDR2 from the germline V gene are DFQATT and SNEGSKA (reference sequence). CDR3 DNA (partial): TGCAGTGCTAGAAGCCCGGGACTAGTCCCAGAGACG. This gives the protein CSARSPGLVPET. The full-length CDR3 reads as CSARSPGLVPETQYF.

As to this clone: Read sequence stops 3 residues before the CDR3 end, and the germline J gene provides the missing end. This chain uses TRBV29-1 with TRBJ2-5; D may be TRBD1 (5 bases). The CDR3 runs 14 residues. Trimming removed 6 bases at V and 0 bases at J, with 14 bases between. Germline CDR1 is SQVTM and CDR2 is ANQGSEA. This CDR3 is CSVPDREHQETQYF. The covered CDR3 bases are TGCAGCGTCCCCGACAGAGAGCACCAAGAGACC.

Worth noting for this clone: The read terminates 3 residues ahead of where the CDR3 ends, so the germline J gene completes it. The chain uses TRBV6-4 and TRBJ2-7; no clear D gene. The germline V gene encodes CDR1 MRHNA and CDR2 SNTAGT. The CDR3 totals 13 residues. V dropped 8 bases and J dropped 3 bases, with 14 bases sitting between them. The CDR3: CASEVSNNYEQYF. CDR3 DNA, as far as it was read: TGTGCCAGCGAGGTCTCCAATAACTACGAG.

Points on this clone: With the read ending 3 residues before the CDR3 end, the germline J gene is used to fill in that end. The chain is built from TRBV20-1 and TRBJ1-1; D gene unclear. This CDR3 has 9 residues. CDR1 is DFQATT and CDR2 is SNEGSKA in the germline V gene (reference sequence). V gave up 6 bases and J gave up 6 bases, with 5 bases separating them. CDR3 DNA, as far as it was read: TGCAGTGCCTACCCTGAA. Protein: CSAYPE. In full, the CDR3 is CSAYPEAFF.

Of note for this clone: The missing CDR3 end, 3 residues past where the read stops, is filled in from the germline J gene. The rearrangement links TRBV20-1 to TRBJ2-7; TRBD2 aligns across 11 bases. The germline V gene has CDR1 DFQATT and CDR2 SNEGSKA (reference sequence). The CDR3 is 18 amino acids. J gave up 5 bases and V 0 bases, and 15 bases lay outside the gene matches. CDR3 loop: CSARDFLTSGERRDEQYF. The sequenced part of the CDR3 DNA is TGCAGTGCTAGAGATTTCCTGACTAGCGGGGAACGCCGGGACGAG.

Points on this clone: The sequence runs out 3 residues before the end of the CDR3; the remainder is reconstructed from the germline J gene. The chain combines TRBV19 with TRBJ1-5; TRBD1 matches 8 bases. V trimming: 8 bases; J trimming: 0 bases; junction bases outside the gene matches: 3. The CDR3 contains 14 residues. From germline, CDR1 is LNHDA and CDR2 SQIVND (reference sequence). CDR3 protein: CASGTGYSNQPQHF. The sequenced part of the CDR3 DNA is TGTGCCAGTGGGACAGGCTATAGCAATCAGCCC. Using reference TRBV19 and TRBJ1-5 for the parts outside the CDR3, the full variable domain is DGGITQSPKYLFRKEGQNVTLSCEQNLNHDAMYWYRQDPGQGLRLIYYSQIVNDFQKGDIAEGYSVSREKKESFPLTVTSAQKNPTAFYLCASGTGYSNQPQHFGDGTRLSIL.

About this clone: The junction does not match germline at one end; this may be a read error. The missing CDR3 end, 3 residues past where the read stops, is filled in from the germline J gene. Other DNA sequences in the sample encode the same CDR3. The J gene is TRBJ1-3, the V gene TRBV5-6; no firm D call. This CDR3 contains 13 residues. Germline CDR1 and CDR2: SGHDT and YYEEEE. The sequenced part of the CDR3 DNA is TGTGCCAGCAGCAGGGTGGCTGGAAACACG. Its protein product is CASSRVAGNT. The complete CDR3 reads CASSRVAGNTIYF.

Comments on this clone: Read data end 3 residues before the CDR3 end; the end is taken from the germline J gene. The chain couples TRBV7-2 to TRBJ1-4; D might be TRBD1 (6 bases). The V gene lost 3 bases and the J gene lost 8 bases, with 13 bases spanning the gap. This CDR3 spans 14 amino acids. Germline V lookup: CDR1 SGHTA, CDR2 FQGNSA. The sequenced part of the CDR3 DNA is TGTGCCAGCAGCTTGGCAGGGGTAGGAGAAAAA. This translates into CASSLAGVGEK. The whole CDR3 region reads CASSLAGVGEKLFF.